The present T cell receptor (beta chain) was sequenced within a study of lymphopenia after photon versus proton radiotherapy (dated by TCRdb to between 2018 and 2021). Regarding the study in general: The immunological effects of photon versus proton radiation therapy were compared in patients with gastrointestinal tumors who developed high-grade lymphopenia. The goal of the study was to characterize the differences between the two radiation modalities in how they affect the immune system. A cohort of some 22 patients with gastrointestinal tumors who received either photon or proton therapy and subsequently developed lymphopenia was included.

Libraries came from the immunoSEQ multiplex PCR assay. T cell repertoires were profiled with deep sequencing of rearranged TCR beta loci together with multiparametric flow cytometry. TCRdb retrieved this table from immuneACCESS and kept in-frame rearrangements only. Not all clones are present; in checked studies, unresolved V genes account for under half, and no reason is known for the remainder. The sample data list 17,000 or so clones, and 80% to 90% of these were observed just once. The ten largest clones represent more than 8.5% of the sample. With respect to this clone: The target of this receptor is not known. Base qualities were left out, and no much larger clone turns up one base away.

Broad study findings and their caveats: The survival association was assessed only in patients who died, and the authors presented better survival with proton therapy as a possibility rather than a demonstrated result. Across the cohort, among patients who died, a greater drop in TCR diversity after the nadir was inversely correlated with overall survival time. During treatment, patients who received photon therapy lost naive T cells and TCR diversity and gained effector/memory populations, whereas patients who received proton therapy remained relatively stable. After the lymphocyte count nadir, repertoires from photon-treated patients showed oligoclonal expansion, particularly of CD8+ Temra cells, and this expansion drove the decline in diversity.

This material consisted of peripheral blood, taken from a patient treated with proton-based radiotherapy. The TCR sequence derives from a man between 65 and 79 years old with pancreatic cancer.

CDR3 region: CASSPGTSGNNEQFF. In nucleotide form, the sequence is TGTGCCAGCAGCCCCGGGACTAGCGGAAACAATGAGCAGTTCTTC. This receptor chain uses TRBV11-3 and TRBJ2-1, and TRBD2 matches 11 of the central bases. The CDR1 and CDR2 encoded by the germline V gene are SGHNT and YENEEA. Germline trimming amounts to 5 bases on V and 5 bases on J, with 5 as the count of junction bases outside the gene matches. Including cysteine and phenylalanine, the CDR3 has 15 amino acids. The entry retains the CDR3 DNA only, 45 bases that are in frame from base 1.